At least ten counts were recorded for the clone carrying this T cell receptor beta chain. The target antigen is unknown. The germline gives CDR1 LGHDT, CDR2 YNNKEL (reference sequence). The V and J ends lost 4 bases and 4 bases respectively, with 13 bases between them. The CDR3 covers 14 residues. Via MiXCR, TCRdb re-called the 5' RACE reads, giving one row per CDR3 protein. This sample yields around 490,000 distinct CDR3 sequences, of which roughly 5.2% are seen a single time; approximately 4% belongs to the top ten. The sample belongs to a study of CD8 T cells in ankylosing spondylitis. Overall study findings and caveats: Ankylosing spondylitis blood appeared to carry a characteristic TCR beta motif of roughly 8 highly homologous variants. Clones linked with disease were CD8+ and fairly uncommon in the peripheral blood.

The chain recombines TRBV3-1 with TRBJ1-2; a possible D gene is TRBD1 (6 bases). This TCR was recovered from a male donor with ankylosing spondylitis. Material: blood, either unsorted or a sorted T cell fraction (not recorded which). The CDR3 bases are TGTGCCAGCAGCCTCTGGGGGCACGGCTATGGCTACACCTTC. Its translation is CASSLWGHGYGYTF.